Presented here are 7 T cell receptor beta chains from one specimen sequenced in a study of blood T cell repertoires in COVID-19. The repertoire was sequenced with immunoSEQ multiplex PCR; TCRdb's copy has only in-frame clones and lacks some. In the table there are around 56,000 clones, about 70% of which are singletons. The sequencing sample was made of peripheral blood. The origin of the receptors is a woman aged 45-59 years with active or convalescent COVID-19.

As DNA, the CDR3 is TGTGCCATCAGTGCTAGTATTTCTCGGGAGACCCAGTACTTC. It encodes CAISASISRETQYF. V usage is TRBV10-3 and J usage is TRBJ2-5; unclear D gene. V shed 4 bases and J shed 5 bases, with 14 bases lying between them. This CDR3 contains 14 residues. Per germline, CDR1 ENHRY and CDR2 SYGVKD.

This chain links TRBV11-2 with TRBJ2-1; 11 bases align to TRBD2. This CDR3 spans 16 amino acids. CDR1 is SGHAT, CDR2 FQNNGV, per germline. The J segment lost 6 bases and the V segment lost 3 bases, leaving 7 bases of the junction unmatched. CDR3 residues: CASSFRLAGSGNEQFF. The DNA of the CDR3 is TGTGCCAGCAGCTTCAGACTAGCGGGAAGTGGCAATGAGCAGTTCTTC.

This clone was recorded a few times. The CDR3 DNA sequence: TGCACCAGCAGCGATCCACAGGGGCGATACACTGAAGCTTTCTTT. The encoded protein is CTSSDPQGRYTEAFF. V gene TRBV1 combines with J gene TRBJ1-1; TRBD1 is the table's D call and was not checked against the DNA. TRBV1 is tagged as a pseudogene. CDR3 length: 15 amino acids.

This chain uses TRBV19 with TRBJ2-1, with 9 bases fitting TRBD2. Trimming at V came to 5 bases and at J to 0 bases, leaving 11 bases not matched to a gene. In germline, CDR1 is LNHDA, CDR2 SQIVND (reference sequence). The CDR3 is 18 residues long. In nucleotides, the CDR3 is TGTGCCAGTAGTCGGCGTAGCGGGAGAGGGAGCTCCTACAATGAGCAGTTCTTC. Residues: CASSRRSGRGSSYNEQFF.

Turning to this clone: The junction departs from germline at one end; a sequencing error may be responsible. This rearrangement joins TRBV11-2 to TRBJ2-7; tentatively, D is TRBD1 (5 bases). Germline lookup yields CDR1 SGHAT and CDR2 FQNNGV. The CDR3 consists of 12 residues. CDR3 nucleotides: TGTGCCAGCAGCCCAGACCGACAGTCCCCCCTCTTC. Protein: CASSPDRQSPLF.

The chain carries TRBV5-4 and TRBJ2-1; 10 positions match TRBD2. After removal of 4 bases from V and 5 bases from J, the junction contained 6 bases not matched to a gene. CDR1 SGHNT and CDR2 YYREEE come from the germline V gene (reference sequence). This CDR3 is built from 15 residues. The CDR3 sequence is CASSPGTSDNNEQFF. In DNA form, the CDR3 reads TGTGCCAGCAGCCCCGGGACTAGCGACAACAATGAGCAGTTCTTC.

The chain joins TRBV30 to TRBJ2-2; tentative D call: TRBD1 (6 bases). The CDR3 is made up of 15 amino acids. Germline lookup yields CDR1 GTSNPN and CDR2 SVGIG (reference sequence). V was clipped by 3 bases and J by 1 base, with 12 bases between them. The CDR3 coding sequence is TGTGCCTGGAGCCGACAGGAGATGAACACCGGGGAGCTGTTTTTT. Translation: CAWSRQEMNTGELFF.